This T cell receptor (beta chain) derives from a study of blood T cell repertoires in COVID-19. Study details: Collection of acute and convalescent COVID-19 samples took place in the United States, Italy and Spain. The cDNA or gDNA used as material had been derived from T cells, B-cell-depleted T cells, or PBMCs.

Per the original methods: Reference gene primer amplification yielded estimated nucleated cell counts. The table came from immunoSEQ multiplex PCR; TCRdb's copy has only in-frame clones and leaves some out. The V and J calls and clone size were taken over from that table, and D and trimming were inferred from the DNA. The data hold 240,000 or so clones, with 88% observed a single time. The CDR3 contains 15 residues. Germline CDR1 reads MNHEY; CDR2 reads SMNVEV (reference sequence). J lost 4 bases, V lost 6 bases, and 8 bases had no gene match. What was sequenced was peripheral blood. The receptor was derived from a woman in her 30s with acute or convalescent COVID-19. V is TRBV27 and J is TRBJ1-5; 8 bases match TRBD1. The DNA for the CDR3 is TGTGCCAGCAGCAGGGGACAGGCCCCTAATCAGCCCCAGCATTTT. Translation: CASSRGQAPNQPQHF.